The clone carrying this T cell receptor beta chain was counted many times. This sample was included in a study of T cells in Graves' hyperthyroidism and ophthalmopathy. TCR beta CDR3 sequences were amplified from RNA transcripts. TCR CDR3 underwent first-round RT-PCR with the HTBI primer set. MiXCR was run by TCRdb on the multiplex PCR reads, yielding one entry per CDR3 protein. The sample lists approximately 630,000 distinct CDR3 sequences, under 20% occurring once. This CDR3 is 15 amino acids long. The V gene's germline CDR1 is GTSNPN and CDR2 SVGIG (reference sequence). The V gene end was trimmed by 3 bases and the J gene end by 3 bases; junction bases not matched to a gene: 10.

The V call is TRBV30, the J call TRBJ2-7; 8 bases align to TRBD1. The TCR comes from a woman younger than 45 with Graves' hyperthyroidism. The source material was blood. Here the CDR3 reads CAWRGGQGIVYEQYF. The CDR3 DNA sequence: TGTGCCTGGAGGGGTGGACAGGGCATCGTCTACGAGCAGTACTTC. Using reference TRBV30 and TRBJ2-7 for the parts outside the CDR3, the full variable domain is SQTIHQWPATLVQPVGSPLSLECTVEGTSNPNLYWYRQAAGRGLQLLFYSVGIGQISSEVPQNLSASRPQDRQFILSSKKLLLSDSGFYLCAWRGGQGIVYEQYFGPGTRLTVT.